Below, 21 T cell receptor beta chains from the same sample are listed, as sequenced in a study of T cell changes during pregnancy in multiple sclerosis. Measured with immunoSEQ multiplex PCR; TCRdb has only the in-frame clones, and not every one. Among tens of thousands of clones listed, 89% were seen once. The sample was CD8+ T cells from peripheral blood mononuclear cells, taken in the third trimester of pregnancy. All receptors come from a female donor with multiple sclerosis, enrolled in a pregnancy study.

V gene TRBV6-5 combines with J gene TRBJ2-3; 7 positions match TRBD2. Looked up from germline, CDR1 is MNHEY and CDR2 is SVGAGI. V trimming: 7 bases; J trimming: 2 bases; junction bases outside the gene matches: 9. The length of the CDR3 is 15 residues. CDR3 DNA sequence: TGTGCCAGCACCCCCGGGGGGTTTTCCACAGATACGCAGTATTTT. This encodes CASTPGGFSTDTQYF.

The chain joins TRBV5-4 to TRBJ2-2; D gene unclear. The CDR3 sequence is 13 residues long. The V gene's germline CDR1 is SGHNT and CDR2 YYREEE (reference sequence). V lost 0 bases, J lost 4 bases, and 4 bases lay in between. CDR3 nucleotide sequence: TGTGCCAGCAGCTTGGCGGGCACCGGGGAGCTGTTTTTT. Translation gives CASSLAGTGELFF. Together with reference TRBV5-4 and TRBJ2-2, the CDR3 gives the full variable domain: ETGVTQSPTHLIKTRGQQVTLRCSSQSGHNTVSWYQQALGQGPQFIFQYYREEENGRGNFPPRFSGLQFPNYSSELNVNALELDDSALYLCASSLAGTGELFFGEGSRLTVL.

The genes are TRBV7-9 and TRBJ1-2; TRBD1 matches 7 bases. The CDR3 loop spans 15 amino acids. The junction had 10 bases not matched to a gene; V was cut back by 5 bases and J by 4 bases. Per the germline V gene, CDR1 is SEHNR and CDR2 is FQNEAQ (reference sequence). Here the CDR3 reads CASSLRDSFVYGYTF. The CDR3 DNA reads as TGTGCCAGCAGCCTACGGGACAGCTTTGTCTATGGCTACACCTTC.

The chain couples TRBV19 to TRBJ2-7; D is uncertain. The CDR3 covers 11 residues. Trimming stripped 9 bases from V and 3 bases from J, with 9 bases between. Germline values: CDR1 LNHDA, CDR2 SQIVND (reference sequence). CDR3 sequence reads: CASGTGYEQYF. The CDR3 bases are TGTGCCAGCGGTACGGGCTACGAGCAGTACTTC.

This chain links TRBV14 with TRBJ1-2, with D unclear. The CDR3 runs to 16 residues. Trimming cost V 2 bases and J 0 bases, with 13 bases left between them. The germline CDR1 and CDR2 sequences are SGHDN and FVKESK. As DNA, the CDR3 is TGTGCCAGCAGCCAACGGGAGCTCACAACTAACTATGGCTACACCTTC. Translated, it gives CASSQRELTTNYGYTF.

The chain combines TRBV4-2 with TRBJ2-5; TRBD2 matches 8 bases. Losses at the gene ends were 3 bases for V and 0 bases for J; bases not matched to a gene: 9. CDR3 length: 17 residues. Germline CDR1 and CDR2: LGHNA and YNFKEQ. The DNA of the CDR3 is TGTGCCAGCAGCCAGGGCCGGGGGGGTGGGCACCAAGAGACCCAGTACTTC. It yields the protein CASSQGRGGGHQETQYF.

CDR3 region: CASSRDSTDTLYNEQFF. CDR3 bases: TGCGCCAGCAGCCGGGACTCCACCGACACCCTCTACAATGAGCAGTTCTTC. This chain uses TRBV5-1 with TRBJ2-1; D perhaps matches TRBD2 (6 bases). Germline-derived CDR1 and CDR2 are SGHRS and YFSETQ. The CDR3 loop spans 17 amino acids. Trimming pared 4 bases from V and 3 bases from J, leaving 20 bases between.

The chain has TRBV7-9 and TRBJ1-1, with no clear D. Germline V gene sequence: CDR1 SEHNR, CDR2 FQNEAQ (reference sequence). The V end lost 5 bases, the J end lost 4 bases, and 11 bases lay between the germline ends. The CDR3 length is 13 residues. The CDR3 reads CASSPRGGTEAFF. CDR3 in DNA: TGTGCCAGCAGCCCACGGGGAGGCACTGAAGCTTTCTTT.

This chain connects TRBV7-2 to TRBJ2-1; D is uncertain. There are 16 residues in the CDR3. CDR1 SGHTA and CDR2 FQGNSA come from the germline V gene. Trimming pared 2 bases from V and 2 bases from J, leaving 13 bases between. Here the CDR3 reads CASSLLGRLTYNEQFF. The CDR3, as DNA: TGTGCCAGCAGCTTACTTGGCAGACTGACCTACAATGAGCAGTTCTTC.

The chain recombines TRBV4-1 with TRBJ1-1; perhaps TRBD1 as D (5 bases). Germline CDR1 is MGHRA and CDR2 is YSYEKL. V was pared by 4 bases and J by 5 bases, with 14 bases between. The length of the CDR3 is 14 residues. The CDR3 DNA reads TGCGCCAGCAGCCTGCACCTGGGGGGGACTGAAGCTTTCTTT. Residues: CASSLHLGGTEAFF.

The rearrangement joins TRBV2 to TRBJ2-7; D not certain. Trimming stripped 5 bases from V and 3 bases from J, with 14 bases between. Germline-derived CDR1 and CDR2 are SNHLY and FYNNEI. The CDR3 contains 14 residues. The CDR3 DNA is TGTGCCAGCAGTACTCTTTCACTGAACTACGAGCAGTACTTC. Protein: CASSTLSLNYEQYF.

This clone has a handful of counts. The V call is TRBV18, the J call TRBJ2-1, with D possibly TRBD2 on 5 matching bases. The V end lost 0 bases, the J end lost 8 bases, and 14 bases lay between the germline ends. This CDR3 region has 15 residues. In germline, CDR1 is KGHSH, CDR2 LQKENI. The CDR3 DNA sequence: TGTGCCAGCTCACCACCTGGCCTACTAGATTATGAGCAGTTCTTC. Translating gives CASSPPGLLDYEQFF.

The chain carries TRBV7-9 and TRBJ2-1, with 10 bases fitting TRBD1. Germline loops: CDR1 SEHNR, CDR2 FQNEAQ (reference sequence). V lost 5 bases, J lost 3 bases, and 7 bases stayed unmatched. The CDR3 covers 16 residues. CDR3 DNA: TGTGCCAGCAGCCCCCGACAGGGGGCGGGCTACAATGAGCAGTTCTTC. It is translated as CASSPRQGAGYNEQFF.

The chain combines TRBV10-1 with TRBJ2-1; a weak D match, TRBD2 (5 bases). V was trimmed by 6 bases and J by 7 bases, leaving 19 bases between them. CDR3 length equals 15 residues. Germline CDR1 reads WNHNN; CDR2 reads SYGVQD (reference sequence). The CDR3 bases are TGCGCCAGCAGCAGAACCCAAGACCGAGGGAATGAGCAGTTCTTC. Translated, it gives CASSRTQDRGNEQFF.

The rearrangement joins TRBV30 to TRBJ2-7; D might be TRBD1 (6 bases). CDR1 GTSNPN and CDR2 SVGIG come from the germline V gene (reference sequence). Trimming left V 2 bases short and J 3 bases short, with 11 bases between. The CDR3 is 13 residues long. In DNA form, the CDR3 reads TGTGCCTGGAGTTCAGGGGTCCGCTACGAGCAGTACTTC. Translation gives CAWSSGVRYEQYF. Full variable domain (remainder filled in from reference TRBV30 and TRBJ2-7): SQTIHQWPATLVQPVGSPLSLECTVEGTSNPNLYWYRQAAGRGLQLLFYSVGIGQISSEVPQNLSASRPQDRQFILSSKKLLLSDSGFYLCAWSSGVRYEQYFGPGTRLTVT.

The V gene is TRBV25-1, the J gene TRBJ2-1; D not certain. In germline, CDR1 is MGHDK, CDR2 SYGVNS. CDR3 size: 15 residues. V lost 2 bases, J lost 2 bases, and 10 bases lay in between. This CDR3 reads CASSENENAYNEQFF. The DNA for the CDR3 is TGTGCCAGCAGTGAAAATGAGAACGCCTACAATGAGCAGTTCTTC.

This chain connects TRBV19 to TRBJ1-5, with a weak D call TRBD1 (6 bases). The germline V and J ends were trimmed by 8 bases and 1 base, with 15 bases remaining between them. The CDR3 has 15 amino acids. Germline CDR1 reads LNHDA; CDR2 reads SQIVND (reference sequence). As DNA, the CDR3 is TGTGCCAGTGGGTGGGGGGGGGCCAGCAATCAGCCCCAGCATTTT. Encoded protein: CASGWGGASNQPQHF.

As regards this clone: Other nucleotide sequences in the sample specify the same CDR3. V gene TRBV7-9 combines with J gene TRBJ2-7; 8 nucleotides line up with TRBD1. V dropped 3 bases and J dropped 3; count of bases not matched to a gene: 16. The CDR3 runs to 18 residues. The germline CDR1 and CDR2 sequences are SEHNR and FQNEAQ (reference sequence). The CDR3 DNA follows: TGTGCCAGCAGCTTGTCTACAAACAGGGGGACCAGGGACTACGAGCAGTACTTC. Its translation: CASSLSTNRGTRDYEQYF. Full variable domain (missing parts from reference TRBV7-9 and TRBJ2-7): DTGVSQNPRHKITKRGQNVTFRCDPISEHNRLYWYRQTLGQGPEFLTYFQNEAQLEKSRLLSDRFSAERPKGSFSTLEIQRTEQGDSAMYLCASSLSTNRGTRDYEQYFGPGTRLTVT.

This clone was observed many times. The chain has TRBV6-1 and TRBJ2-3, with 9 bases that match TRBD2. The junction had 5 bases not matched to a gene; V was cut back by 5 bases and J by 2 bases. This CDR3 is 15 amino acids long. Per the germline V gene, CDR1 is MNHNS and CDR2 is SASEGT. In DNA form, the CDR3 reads TGTGCCAGCAGTCTCTTAGCGGGGGACACAGATACGCAGTATTTT. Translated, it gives CASSLLAGDTDTQYF.

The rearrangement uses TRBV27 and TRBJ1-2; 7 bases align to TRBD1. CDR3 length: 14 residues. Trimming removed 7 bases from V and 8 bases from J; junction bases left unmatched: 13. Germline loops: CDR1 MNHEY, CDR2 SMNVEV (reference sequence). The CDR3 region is CASTQQGWGGGYTF. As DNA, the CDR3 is TGTGCCAGCACTCAACAGGGGTGGGGTGGAGGCTACACCTTC.

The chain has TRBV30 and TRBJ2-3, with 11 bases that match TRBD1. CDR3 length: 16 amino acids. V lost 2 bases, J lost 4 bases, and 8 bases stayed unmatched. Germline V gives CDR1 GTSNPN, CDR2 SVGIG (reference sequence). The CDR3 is CAWSSLPGQGADTQYF. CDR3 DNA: TGTGCCTGGAGTTCCCTTCCGGGACAGGGGGCAGATACGCAGTATTTT.